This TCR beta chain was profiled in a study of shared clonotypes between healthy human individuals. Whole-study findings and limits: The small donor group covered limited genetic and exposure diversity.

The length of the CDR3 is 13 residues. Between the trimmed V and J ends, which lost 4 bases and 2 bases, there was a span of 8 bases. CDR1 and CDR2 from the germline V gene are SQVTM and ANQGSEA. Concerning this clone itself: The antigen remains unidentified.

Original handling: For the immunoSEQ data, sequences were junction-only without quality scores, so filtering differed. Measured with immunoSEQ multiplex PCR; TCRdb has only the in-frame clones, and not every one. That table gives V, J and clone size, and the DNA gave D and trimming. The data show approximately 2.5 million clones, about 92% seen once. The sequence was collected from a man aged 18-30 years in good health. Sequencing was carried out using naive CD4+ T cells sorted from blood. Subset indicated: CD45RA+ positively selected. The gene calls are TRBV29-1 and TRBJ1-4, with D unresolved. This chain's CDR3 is CSVVVGTNEKLFF. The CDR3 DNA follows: TGCAGCGTTGTTGTGGGGACTAATGAAAAACTGTTTTTT.